This T cell receptor beta chain is drawn from a study of T cells in Graves' hyperthyroidism and ophthalmopathy. Germline V gene data show CDR1 as SQVTM and CDR2 as ANQGSEA. V lost 4 bases, J lost 5 bases, and 15 bases lay in between. CDR3 size: 13 residues. RNA transcripts provided the source from which TCR beta CDR3 regions were amplified. During a first-round RT-PCR of the TCR CDR3, the HTBI primer set was used. Each CDR3 protein gets one entry after TCRdb re-called the multiplex PCR reads with MiXCR. The top ten hold roughly 30% of the sample, which has hundreds of thousands of distinct CDR3 sequences, 30% to 40% seen once.

The chain uses TRBV29-1 and TRBJ2-7, with TRBD1 as a possible D gene (6 bases). The sample was blood. This TCR was sampled from a woman between 40 and 50 years old with Graves' hyperthyroidism. The CDR3 coding sequence is TGCAGCGTTGGGGGGCAGGGGCACCACGAGCAGTACTTC. Encoded protein: CSVGGQGHHEQYF.